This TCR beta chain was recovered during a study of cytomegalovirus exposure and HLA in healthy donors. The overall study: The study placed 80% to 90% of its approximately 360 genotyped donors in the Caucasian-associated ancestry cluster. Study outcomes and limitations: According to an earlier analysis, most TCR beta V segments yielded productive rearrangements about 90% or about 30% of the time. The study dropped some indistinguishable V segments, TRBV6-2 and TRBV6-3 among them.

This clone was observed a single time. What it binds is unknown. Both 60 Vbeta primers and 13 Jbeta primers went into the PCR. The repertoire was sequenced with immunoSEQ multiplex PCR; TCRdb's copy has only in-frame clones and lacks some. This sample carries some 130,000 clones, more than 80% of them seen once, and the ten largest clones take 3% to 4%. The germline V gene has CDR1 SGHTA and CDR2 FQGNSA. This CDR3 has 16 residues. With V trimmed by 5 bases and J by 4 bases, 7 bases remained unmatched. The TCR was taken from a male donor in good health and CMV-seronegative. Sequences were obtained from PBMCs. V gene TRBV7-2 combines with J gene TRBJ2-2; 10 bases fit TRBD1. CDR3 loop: CASSPRQGAITGELFF. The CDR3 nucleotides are TGTGCCAGCAGCCCGAGACAGGGGGCCATCACCGGGGAGCTGTTTTTT.